The 12 T cell receptor beta chains below were found in one sample sequenced in a study of T cells in Graves' hyperthyroidism and ophthalmopathy. The CDR3 regions of TCR beta were amplified from RNA transcripts. HTBI primers were employed in a first-round RT-PCR of the TCR CDR3. TCRdb re-analysed the multiplex PCR reads in MiXCR, keeping a single row per CDR3 protein. The data hold hundreds of thousands of distinct CDR3 sequences, with 14% to 15% observed a single time. Sequencing input: blood. These receptor sequences come from a woman in her 40s with Graves' ophthalmopathy.

This clonotype was detected ten times or more. The chain employs TRBV28 and TRBJ1-5, with a possible D match to TRBD1 (5 bases). Trimming cost V 6 bases and J 3 bases, with 21 bases left between them. Germline assignment: CDR1 MDHEN and CDR2 SYDVKM. The CDR3 spans 17 residues. The DNA of the CDR3 is TGTGCCAGCAGCCGTTATCGGGGCGGGTTAAACAATCAGCCCCAGCATTTT. Protein sequence: CASSRYRGGLNNQPQHF.

This clonotype was recorded a few times. The rearrangement joins TRBV7-2 to TRBJ2-4, with TRBD1 as a possible D gene (5 bases). Germline V gives CDR1 SGHTA, CDR2 FQGNSA. The CDR3 length is 14 residues. Trimming shortened V by 2 bases and J by 6 bases, and 11 bases separated the two germline ends. CDR3 residues: CASSLTSQGNIQYF. The CDR3 nucleotides read TGTGCCAGCAGCTTAACCTCCCAGGGAAACATTCAGTACTTC.

Ten or more counts support this clonotype. The chain joins TRBV7-3 to TRBJ1-1; tentative D call: TRBD1 (6 bases). The V gene's germline CDR1 is SGHTA and CDR2 FQGTGA. Trimming removed 5 bases at V and 8 bases at J, with 18 bases between. This CDR3 contains 14 residues. The CDR3 DNA reads TGTGCCAGCAGCCTCTCCGGGACGGGGGCAGAAGCTTTCTTT. Encoded protein: CASSLSGTGAEAFF. The variable domain in full, with the rest retrieved from reference TRBV7-3 and TRBJ1-1, is GAGVSQTPSNKVTEKGKYVELRCDPISGHTALYWYRQSLGQGPEFLIYFQGTGAADDSGLPNDRFFAVRPEGSVSTLKIQRTERGDSAVYLCASSLSGTGAEAFFGQGTRLTVV.

Ten or more counts support this clonotype. The chain joins TRBV19 to TRBJ1-6, with D uncertain. Trimming stripped 1 base from V and 3 bases from J, with 4 bases between. The CDR3 length is 14 residues. Germline values: CDR1 LNHDA, CDR2 SQIVND (reference sequence). CDR3 bases: TGTGCCAGTAGTATAGGTGGCTATAATTCACCCCTCCACTTT. Translation: CASSIGGYNSPLHF.

This clonotype showed up many times. This rearrangement joins TRBV15 to TRBJ1-2; tentatively, D is TRBD1 (5 bases). CDR3 size: 15 residues. In germline, CDR1 is LNHNV, CDR2 YYDKDF (reference sequence). Trimming left V 0 bases short and J 7 bases short, with 15 bases between. CDR3 nucleotide sequence: TGTGCCACCAGCAGAGATATTTCAGGGAAAGGTGGCTACACCTTC. Protein sequence: CATSRDISGKGGYTF.

This clonotype was counted at least ten times. The chain uses TRBV29-1 and TRBJ2-7; 8 positions match TRBD1. V dropped 5 bases and J dropped 5; count of bases not matched to a gene: 8. The length of the CDR3 is 13 residues. The germline CDR1 and CDR2 sequences are SQVTM and ANQGSEA. CDR3: CSVTGGDFNEQYF. The CDR3 coding sequence is TGCAGCGTTACAGGGGGTGATTTCAACGAGCAGTACTTC.

This clonotype was counted many times. V is TRBV7-2 and J is TRBJ2-4; 10 positions agree with TRBD2. CDR3 size: 17 residues. CDR1 is SGHTA and CDR2 is FQGNSA in the germline V gene. Trimming cost V 1 base and J 7 bases; bases outside gene matches: 10. The CDR3 region has the DNA TGTGCCAGCAGCTTAGGGTTGGCTAGCGGGAGTAGGAACATTCAGTACTTC. Amino acid sequence: CASSLGLASGSRNIQYF.

The chain employs TRBV12-3 or TRBV12-4 and TRBJ1-1; TRBD1 might be the D (6 bases). This CDR3 has 13 residues. Trimming pared 4 bases from V and 11 bases from J, leaving 17 bases between. The CDR3 spells CASSSGPGGHAFF. In DNA form, the CDR3 reads TGTGCCAGCAGTTCCGGGCCGGGGGGGCACGCTTTCTTT.

There are many counts of this clonotype. The genes are TRBV30 and TRBJ2-7; 7 bases agree with TRBD2. This CDR3 spans 13 amino acids. Per the germline V gene, CDR1 is GTSNPN and CDR2 is SVGIG (reference sequence). The V segment lost 4 bases and the J segment 3 bases; nucleotides outside the gene matches: 6. DNA for the CDR3: TGTGCCTGGACTGGGCGGGAGCACTACGAGCAGTACTTC. The encoded protein is CAWTGREHYEQYF.

The genes are TRBV30 and TRBJ2-2; D call uncertain. The CDR3 is made up of 14 amino acids. Per germline, CDR1 GTSNPN and CDR2 SVGIG (reference sequence). Trimming removed 4 bases at V and 4 bases at J, with 13 bases between. For the CDR3, the DNA is TGTGCCTGGACTATGGATCTGGTCACCGGGGAGCTGTTTTTT. Translating it yields CAWTMDLVTGELFF.

This chain uses TRBV27 with TRBJ2-7; TRBD2 matches at 8 bases. V lost 6 bases and J lost 6; bases outside the gene matches: 10. Germline loops: CDR1 MNHEY, CDR2 SMNVEV (reference sequence). The CDR3 is 14 amino acids. Here the CDR3 DNA reads TGTGCCAGCAGCCCCCGGGTGAGCGGGAGCGAGCAGTACTTC. Translation gives CASSPRVSGSEQYF.

The chain is built from TRBV6-1 and TRBJ2-7, with TRBD2 identical over 11 bases. J lost 6 bases, V lost 7 bases, and 5 bases had no gene match. CDR1 and CDR2 (germline): MNHNS, SASEGT. This CDR3 has 13 amino acids. CDR3 in DNA: TGTGCCAGCACTAGCGGGGGGCCAGCCGAGCAGTACTTC. This gives the protein CASTSGGPAEQYF.